This T cell receptor beta chain was captured in a study of blood T cell repertoires in COVID-19. On the study more broadly: Both acute and convalescent COVID-19 samples were obtained from the United States, Italy and Spain. Sources were T cells, B-cell-depleted T cells, or PBMCs; the material itself was cDNA or gDNA.

Original data processing: Estimation of nucleated cell counts relied on the amplification of reference gene primers. This table comes from immunoSEQ multiplex PCR, and its TCRdb copy is limited to in-frame clones, with some not included. The V and J calls and clone size were taken over from that table, and D and trimming were inferred from the DNA. The data show about 220,000 clones, 80% seen once. The CDR3 spans 13 residues. The V gene's germline CDR1 is MNHEY and CDR2 SVGAGI. Trimming shortened V by 7 bases and J by 5 bases, and 12 bases separated the two germline ends. The TCR was taken from a human donor in a cohort sampled during active COVID-19. Material for sequencing was peripheral blood. V and J are TRBV6-5 and TRBJ1-5, with unresolved D. DNA of the CDR3: TGTGCCAGCAAGCCACAGCCTGATCAGCCCCAGCATTTT. This codes for CASKPQPDQPQHF.